This TCR beta chain was retrieved from a study of blood T cell repertoires in COVID-19. Study information: Sources were T cells, B-cell-depleted T cells, or PBMCs; the material itself was cDNA or gDNA.

Trimming cost V 5 bases and J 5 bases; bases outside gene matches: 8. Looked up from germline, CDR1 is SGHVS and CDR2 is FNYEAQ. The CDR3 runs to 16 residues. In the original workflow: Quantification of nucleated cells was approximated via reference gene primer amplification. Assay used: immunoSEQ multiplex PCR; TCRdb lists only in-frame clones, some missing. The D gene and trimming were derived from the DNA, and the V and J assignments and clone size from that table. The top ten hold about 28% of the sample, which has about 190,000 clones, almost 80% seen once. This clonotype originated in a woman in her 70s with acute or convalescent COVID-19. The chain combines TRBV7-6 with TRBJ2-5; 13 nucleotides agree with TRBD2. Sequences were obtained from peripheral blood. The CDR3 DNA follows: TGTGCCAGCAGCCCTCGGACTAGCGGGAGCTGGGAGACCCAGTACTTC. Translation: CASSPRTSGSWETQYF.